A single T cell receptor (beta chain) is shown here with its context. This sample stems from a study of cytomegalovirus exposure and HLA in healthy donors. This CDR3 spans 14 amino acids. The germline V gene encodes CDR1 MNHEY and CDR2 SVGAGI. With 0 bases removed from V and 5 bases from J, the gap between germline ends came to 8 bases. The primer mix had 60 Vbeta and 13 Jbeta primers. The assay was immunoSEQ multiplex PCR, and TCRdb's table has in-frame clones only and misses some. In the table there are some 180,000 clones, roughly 75% of which are singletons. V usage is TRBV6-5 and J usage is TRBJ2-1, with a possible D match to TRBD2 (5 bases). The source is a woman in her 30s in good health and CMV-seronegative. The sample comprised PBMCs. The CDR3 region has the DNA TGTGCCAGCAGTTACTCGGCGGAGGACAATGAGCAGTTCTTC. Encoded protein: CASSYSAEDNEQFF.